This TCR beta chain was identified in a study of blood T cell repertoires in COVID-19. Study as a whole: COVID-19 samples from acute and convalescent phases originated in the United States, Italy and Spain. Nucleic acid was either cDNA or gDNA, and it came from T cells, B-cell-depleted T cells, or PBMCs.

As originally analysed: Reference gene primer amplification gave estimated nucleated cell counts. The data were produced by immunoSEQ multiplex PCR, yet TCRdb's version contains in-frame clones alone and is incomplete. The V and J calls and clone size are taken from that table; D and trimming were inferred from the DNA. The sample contains about 300,000 clones, roughly 86% of which appear only once. Germline V lookup: CDR1 MNHNS, CDR2 SASEGT. The CDR3 covers 14 residues. V dropped 2 bases and J dropped 3 bases, with 11 bases sitting between them. This clone has only one observation. The chain carries TRBV6-1 and TRBJ2-7, with a tentative D call TRBD2 (5 bases). The source of this sequence is a man aged 70 or older with acute or convalescent COVID-19. Specimen: peripheral blood. This CDR3 reads CASSEFTAVYEQYF. In DNA form, the CDR3 reads TGTGCCAGCAGTGAATTCACAGCGGTCTACGAGCAGTACTTC.